Listed below are T cell receptor beta chains from one sample, sequenced in a study of T cell changes during pregnancy in multiple sclerosis. The protocol was immunoSEQ multiplex PCR, while the TCRdb copy is restricted to in-frame clones and leaves out a portion. The table records around 19,000 clones, 85% of them present only once. This specimen was CD8+ T cells from peripheral blood mononuclear cells, taken after pregnancy. These receptors originate from a female donor with multiple sclerosis, enrolled in a pregnancy study. Each CDR3 is given with its conserved first and last residue. The order of the fields is CDR3 length, clone size, D gene, J gene, V gene, CDR3 DNA, CDR3 protein. The D gene is left open where the match is weak. Some rows have no size entry. The others give once, few or many, or a class for an expanded clone.

CDR3 length: 15; clone size: .; D gene: .; J gene: TRBJ1-6; V gene: TRBV21-1; CDR3 DNA: TGTGCCAGCAGCAAAGAAGCAGGCTATAATTCACCCCTCCACTTT; CDR3 protein: CASSKEAGYNSPLHF
CDR3 length: 16; clone size: .; D gene: TRBD1; J gene: TRBJ2-7; V gene: TRBV5-4; CDR3 DNA: TGCGCCAGCAGCCAAGATGAGGGGACAGGAGGATACGAGCAGTACTTC; CDR3 protein: CASSQDEGTGGYEQYF
CDR3 length: 12; clone size: .; D gene: .; J gene: TRBJ2-1; V gene: TRBV9; CDR3 DNA: TGTGCCAGCAGCGGGGACTTCAATGAGCAGTTCTTC; CDR3 protein: CASSGDFNEQFF
CDR3 length: 15; clone size: once; D gene: TRBD1; J gene: TRBJ1-1; V gene: TRBV7-9; CDR3 DNA: TGTGCCAGCAGCTCCCTTGACAGGGGGCCAACTGAAGCTTTCTTT; CDR3 protein: CASSSLDRGPTEAFF
CDR3 length: 13; clone size: .; D gene: TRBD1; J gene: TRBJ1-2; V gene: TRBV5-6; CDR3 DNA: TGTGCCAGCAGCTTCGGGACAGGGAATGGCTACACCTTC; CDR3 protein: CASSFGTGNGYTF
CDR3 length: 14; clone size: .; D gene: .; J gene: TRBJ2-5; V gene: TRBV13; CDR3 DNA: TGTGCCAGCAGCTTAGGAGGGGGGGCAGAGACCCAGTACTTC; CDR3 protein: CASSLGGGAETQYF
CDR3 length: 15; clone size: .; D gene: TRBD2; J gene: TRBJ2-2; V gene: TRBV7-6; CDR3 DNA: TGTGCCAGCAGCTTAGGGACTAGCGAGGTCGGGGAGCTGTTTTTT; CDR3 protein: CASSLGTSEVGELFF
CDR3 length: 18; clone size: .; D gene: TRBD2; J gene: TRBJ2-2; V gene: TRBV4-3; CDR3 DNA: TGCGCCAGCAGCCAAGAGGAGTTATTGGGGGGGTACACCGGGGAGCTGTTTTTT; CDR3 protein: CASSQEELLGGYTGELFF
CDR3 length: 18; clone size: .; D gene: .; J gene: TRBJ2-5; V gene: TRBV4-2; CDR3 DNA: TGTGCCAGCAGCCAAGAGTGGGTAGCTTACGGGAGAGGAGAGACCCAGTACTTC; CDR3 protein: CASSQEWVAYGRGETQYF
CDR3 length: 15; clone size: .; D gene: .; J gene: TRBJ2-1; V gene: TRBV19; CDR3 DNA: TGTGCCAGTAGTATTGGGAGTACTTCCTACAATGAGCAGTTCTTC; CDR3 protein: CASSIGSTSYNEQFF
CDR3 length: 17; clone size: .; D gene: .; J gene: TRBJ2-5; V gene: TRBV6-4; CDR3 DNA: TGTGCCAGCAGTGACTCTGGGGGGTCAGGAATCTCTGAGACCCAGTACTTC; CDR3 protein: CASSDSGGSGISETQYF
CDR3 length: 17; clone size: few; D gene: TRBD1; J gene: TRBJ1-1; V gene: TRBV28; CDR3 DNA: TGTGCCAGCAGTTTGGAGAGGGGGCTAGAATTGGACACTGAAGCTTTCTTT; CDR3 protein: CASSLERGLELDTEAFF
CDR3 length: 16; clone size: .; D gene: TRBD2; J gene: TRBJ2-1; V gene: TRBV7-3; CDR3 DNA: TGTGCCAGCAGCTTAATAAGGGAGGGTTCCTACAATGAGCAGTTCTTC; CDR3 protein: CASSLIREGSYNEQFF
CDR3 length: 15; clone size: .; D gene: TRBD2; J gene: TRBJ2-1; V gene: TRBV5-1; CDR3 DNA: TGCGCCAGCAGCCTGACCGGGAGGGCCGGGGATGAGCAGTTCTTC; CDR3 protein: CASSLTGRAGDEQFF
CDR3 length: 13; clone size: .; D gene: .; J gene: TRBJ2-1; V gene: TRBV27; CDR3 DNA: TGTGCCAGCAGTTTATCGACTTATTCCGAGCAGTTCTTC; CDR3 protein: CASSLSTYSEQFF
CDR3 length: 15; clone size: .; D gene: TRBD1; J gene: TRBJ1-2; V gene: TRBV7-9; CDR3 DNA: TGTGCCAGCAGCTGGGGGACAGGGATGATCTATGGCTACACCTTC; CDR3 protein: CASSWGTGMIYGYTF
CDR3 length: 14; clone size: .; D gene: .; J gene: TRBJ2-2; V gene: TRBV7-7; CDR3 DNA: TGTGCTAGCAGTCCTGGGCTGAACACCGGGGAGCTGTTTTTT; CDR3 protein: CASSPGLNTGELFF
CDR3 length: 14; clone size: .; D gene: .; J gene: TRBJ2-1; V gene: TRBV25-1; CDR3 DNA: TGTGCCAGCGGAGCGGGTAGCTCCTACAATGAGCAGTTCTTC; CDR3 protein: CASGAGSSYNEQFF
CDR3 length: 14; clone size: .; D gene: .; J gene: TRBJ2-7; V gene: TRBV5-6; CDR3 DNA: TGTGCCAGCAGCTTTGTGGCTAGCGTTTACGAGCAGTACTTC; CDR3 protein: CASSFVASVYEQYF
CDR3 length: 17; clone size: .; D gene: TRBD2; J gene: TRBJ2-2; V gene: TRBV7-6; CDR3 DNA: TGTGCCAGCAGCCTGGACCTACTAGCGGGCATTACCGGGGAGCTGTTTTTT; CDR3 protein: CASSLDLLAGITGELFF
CDR3 length: 14; clone size: .; D gene: .; J gene: TRBJ2-7; V gene: TRBV11-2; CDR3 DNA: TGTGCCAGCAGCCCGCACGACAGACTCTACGAGCAGTACTTC; CDR3 protein: CASSPHDRLYEQYF
CDR3 length: 17; clone size: .; D gene: TRBD1; J gene: TRBJ2-7; V gene: TRBV23-1; CDR3 DNA: TGCGCCAGCAGTCAAAAACGCCCCCGGACAGGTAACTACGAGCAGTACTTC; CDR3 protein: CASSQKRPRTGNYEQYF
CDR3 length: 15; clone size: .; D gene: TRBD1; J gene: TRBJ1-3; V gene: TRBV19; CDR3 DNA: TGTGCCAGTAGTGGGGGACAGGGAGATCGTGACACCATATATTTT; CDR3 protein: CASSGGQGDRDTIYF
CDR3 length: 14; clone size: few; D gene: TRBD1; J gene: TRBJ2-3; V gene: TRBV7-9; CDR3 DNA: TGTGCCAGCAGCCACCTGACAGGGGAAGATACGCAGTATTTT; CDR3 protein: CASSHLTGEDTQYF
CDR3 length: 15; clone size: .; D gene: TRBD1; J gene: TRBJ2-1; V gene: TRBV7-8; CDR3 DNA: TGTGCCAGCAGCCACGGGACAGGGGGCGTCAATGAGCAGTTCTTC; CDR3 protein: CASSHGTGGVNEQFF
CDR3 length: 14; clone size: .; D gene: TRBD1; J gene: TRBJ1-1; V gene: TRBV13; CDR3 DNA: TGTGCCAGCAGGGCCGGGACAGGGGTCACTGAAGCTTTCTTT; CDR3 protein: CASRAGTGVTEAFF
CDR3 length: 13; clone size: .; D gene: .; J gene: TRBJ2-3; V gene: TRBV30; CDR3 DNA: TGTGCCTGGACCCGGACAGCTACAGATACGCAGTATTTT; CDR3 protein: CAWTRTATDTQYF
CDR3 length: 14; clone size: .; D gene: .; J gene: TRBJ1-1; V gene: TRBV7-9; CDR3 DNA: TGTGCCAGCAGCTTTCTCCAGGTCGGCACTGAAGCTTTCTTT; CDR3 protein: CASSFLQVGTEAFF
CDR3 length: 16; clone size: .; D gene: TRBD2; J gene: TRBJ2-7; V gene: TRBV28; CDR3 DNA: TGTGCCAGCAGCCTCGATGGCGGGAGAACACGCTACGAGCAGTACTTC; CDR3 protein: CASSLDGGRTRYEQYF
CDR3 length: 14; clone size: .; D gene: TRBD2; J gene: TRBJ2-7; V gene: TRBV6-1; CDR3 DNA: TGTGCCAGCAGTGAGCCTGTTGGGGGGGAGGAGCAGTACTTC; CDR3 protein: CASSEPVGGEEQYF